The 26 T cell receptor beta chains listed next were all sequenced from one sample in a study of T cell responses to AZD1222 COVID-19 vaccine. The data were produced by immunoSEQ multiplex PCR, yet TCRdb's version contains in-frame clones alone and is incomplete. The data hold fewer than 200,000 clones, with approximately 90% observed a single time. The specimen comprised peripheral blood, sampled 28 days after the second AZD1222 dose. These receptors were taken from an adult who received the AZD1222 COVID-19 vaccine.

This chain joins TRBV11-2 and TRBJ2-2; D may be TRBD1 (6 bases). Germline CDR1 is SGHAT and CDR2 is FQNNGV. V was shortened by 5 bases and J by 8 bases, with 12 bases between the two germline ends. The CDR3 runs 13 residues. The CDR3 DNA sequence: TGTGCCAGCAGCGCACAGGGTTCGGGGGAGCTGTTTTTT. Its protein product is CASSAQGSGELFF.

The chain links TRBV2 to TRBJ2-5; D is perhaps TRBD1 (5 bases). CDR3 length: 12 residues. V dropped 6 bases and J dropped 0 bases, with 5 bases sitting between them. CDR1 SNHLY and CDR2 FYNNEI come from the germline V gene. The CDR3 reads CASSRDQETQYF. The DNA for the CDR3 is TGTGCCAGCAGCAGGGACCAAGAGACCCAGTACTTC.

The gene calls are TRBV18 and TRBJ1-1, with D maybe TRBD1 (5 bases). This CDR3 region has 14 residues. With 1 base removed from V and 3 bases from J, the gap between germline ends came to 9 bases. In germline, CDR1 is KGHSH, CDR2 LQKENI. CDR3 DNA sequence: TGTGCCAGCTCACCACTCGTAGGGGACACTGAAGCTTTCTTT. The encoded protein is CASSPLVGDTEAFF. Full variable domain (rest looked up from reference TRBV18 and TRBJ1-1): NAGVMQNPRHLVRRRGQEARLRCSPMKGHSHVYWYRQLPEEGLKFMVYLQKENIIDESGMPKERFSAEFPKEGPSILRIQQVVRGDSAAYFCASSPLVGDTEAFFGQGTRLTVV.

The chain uses TRBV5-6 and TRBJ2-7; the D is unclear. V was shortened by 4 bases and J by 2 bases, with 10 bases between the two germline ends. Germline V lookup: CDR1 SGHDT, CDR2 YYEEEE. This CDR3 contains 13 residues. CDR3 sequence (DNA): TGTGCCAGCAGCCGAGGTTACGCCTACGAGCAGTACTTC. Protein product: CASSRGYAYEQYF. The full variable domain, rest sourced from reference TRBV5-6 and TRBJ2-7, is DAGVTQSPTHLIKTRGQQVTLRCSPKSGHDTVSWYQQALGQGPQFIFQYYEEEERQRGNFPDRFSGHQFPNYSSELNVNALLLGDSALYLCASSRGYAYEQYFGPGTRLTVT.

The chain employs TRBV6-2 or TRBV6-3 and TRBJ1-2; no definite D call. Trimming left V 2 bases short and J 4 bases short, with 14 bases between. Germline lookup yields CDR1 MNHEY and CDR2 SVGEGT. The CDR3 sequence is 15 residues long. CDR3 amino acids: CASSYPGSTPYGYTF. For the CDR3, the DNA is TGTGCCAGCAGTTACCCGGGAAGCACCCCCTATGGCTACACCTTC.

The chain recombines TRBV7-8 with TRBJ1-3; no firm D call. The germline V gene encodes CDR1 SGHVS and CDR2 FQNEAQ. V dropped 5 bases and J dropped 0 bases, with 11 bases sitting between them. The CDR3 has 15 residues. The CDR3 spells CASSGRRDSGNTIYF. CDR3 sequence (DNA): TGTGCCAGCAGCGGTAGACGGGACTCTGGAAACACCATATATTTT.

The count of this clone is one. The CDR3 sequence: CASSQATSAAKNIQYF. The CDR3 nucleotides read TGTGCCAGCAGCCAAGCTACTTCAGCGGCCAAAAACATTCAGTACTTC. The chain joins TRBV14 to TRBJ2-4; D unresolved. The V gene lost 1 base and the J gene lost 1 base, with 11 bases spanning the gap. The CDR3 covers 16 residues. CDR1 and CDR2 (germline): SGHDN, FVKESK.

The gene calls are TRBV4-2 and TRBJ2-3, with D uncertain. V was shortened by 0 bases and J by 1 base, with 8 bases between the two germline ends. Germline assignment: CDR1 LGHNA and CDR2 YNFKEQ. The CDR3 totals 15 residues. The chain's CDR3 is CASSQDRSGTDTQYF. In DNA, the CDR3 is TGTGCCAGCAGCCAAGATAGGAGCGGCACAGATACGCAGTATTTT.

This rearrangement joins TRBV2 to TRBJ2-4; no definite D call. Germline CDR1 is SNHLY and CDR2 is FYNNEI. The CDR3 runs 16 residues. Trimming pared 4 bases from V and 0 bases from J, leaving 13 bases between. This CDR3 is CASSGIPDLAKNIQYF. The CDR3 DNA follows: TGTGCCAGCAGTGGGATACCAGACCTAGCCAAAAACATTCAGTACTTC.

The gene calls are TRBV10-2 and TRBJ2-5; D could derive from TRBD1 or TRBD2 (5 bases each). This CDR3 is 12 amino acids long. Germline-derived CDR1 and CDR2 are WSHSY and SAAADI. Between the trimmed V and J ends, which lost 2 bases and 12 bases, there was a span of 13 bases. The CDR3 sequence is CASSEPPGREYF. Written as DNA, the CDR3 is TGCGCCAGCAGTGAGCCTCCGGGACGAGAGTACTTC.

To note about this clone: The sample holds other DNA sequences that translate to the same CDR3. This chain joins TRBV11-2 and TRBJ2-7; D gene ambiguous. This CDR3 region has 14 residues. Trimming cost V 0 bases and J 1 base, with 7 bases left between them. The germline gives CDR1 SGHAT, CDR2 FQNNGV. The CDR3 DNA reads as TGTGCCAGCAGCTTAGATGGTAGGTCCTACGAGCAGTACTTC. As protein: CASSLDGRSYEQYF.

The gene calls are TRBV5-4 and TRBJ2-3; the D is unclear. The CDR3 totals 15 residues. Deletions cut 0 bases from V and 6 bases from J, with 14 bases between. Germline V lookup: CDR1 SGHNT, CDR2 YYREEE (reference sequence). In nucleotides, the CDR3 is TGTGCCAGCAGCTTGGAAACGGGCCTTTTGGATACGCAGTATTTT. Its translation: CASSLETGLLDTQYF.

This chain uses TRBV10-3 with TRBJ1-1; D unresolved. CDR3 length: 11 amino acids. Germline V gene sequence: CDR1 ENHRY, CDR2 SYGVKD. Deletions cut 4 bases from V and 7 bases from J, with 7 bases between. The CDR3 DNA reads as TGTGCCATCAGTGGGACGGTTGAAGCTTTCTTT. Translating gives CAISGTVEAFF.

This chain uses TRBV5-1 with TRBJ1-1; TRBD1 is a possible D gene (5 bases). Trimming removed 4 bases at V and 5 bases at J, with 9 bases between. CDR1 and CDR2 (germline): SGHRS, YFSETQ. The CDR3 sequence is 12 residues long. In nucleotides, the CDR3 is TGCGCCAGCAGCGCGGGGGGGACTGAAGCTTTCTTT. Its protein is CASSAGGTEAFF. Based on the CDR3 plus reference TRBV5-1 and TRBJ1-1, the full variable domain is KAGVTQTPRYLIKTRGQQVTLSCSPISGHRSVSWYQQTPGQGLQFLFEYFSETQRNKGNFPGRFSGRQFSNSRSEMNVSTLELGDSALYLCASSAGGTEAFFGQGTRLTVV.

The V call is TRBV11-2, the J call TRBJ1-1; 7 bases agree with TRBD1. Trimming took 2 bases from V and 1 from J; bases not matched to a gene: 4. The CDR3 covers 15 residues. Germline V gene data show CDR1 as SGHAT and CDR2 as FQNNGV. This chain's CDR3 is CASSLTSGGNTEAFF. The CDR3 region has the DNA TGTGCCAGCAGCTTAACTTCAGGGGGGAACACTGAAGCTTTCTTT.

The sample holds a few counts of this clone. The V gene is TRBV25-1, the J gene TRBJ2-2; D ambiguous. This CDR3 comprises 14 residues. Trimming took 3 bases from V and 3 from J, leaving 8 bases between them. Germline V lookup: CDR1 MGHDK, CDR2 SYGVNS. CDR3 bases: TGTGCCAGCAGTGAGGATAGGGACACCGGGGAGCTGTTTTTT. Translated: CASSEDRDTGELFF.

The rearrangement joins TRBV19 to TRBJ1-1; D gene uncertain. The CDR3 loop spans 15 amino acids. With 5 bases removed from V and 5 bases from J, the gap between germline ends came to 18 bases. CDR1 and CDR2 from the germline V gene are LNHDA and SQIVND (reference sequence). The CDR3 sequence: CASSFQTRTRTEAFF. Here the CDR3 DNA reads TGTGCCAGTAGTTTTCAGACGCGAACGAGGACTGAAGCTTTCTTT.

The rearrangement joins TRBV12-3 or TRBV12-4 to TRBJ2-1; D is ambiguous. The CDR3 sequence is 13 residues long. V lost 2 bases, J lost 9 bases, and 11 bases lay in between. The CDR3 bases are TGTGCCAGCAGTTTATTTGGGAATGGTGAGCAGTTCTTC. Translated: CASSLFGNGEQFF.

This clone was found once. CDR3 coding DNA: TGTGCCAGCAGCTTCGTAGGGCAGGGGGGAGACGAGCAGTACTTC. Its protein product is CASSFVGQGGDEQYF. The rearrangement joins TRBV7-6 to TRBJ2-7, with a weak D call TRBD1 (7 bases). Germline V gene sequence: CDR1 SGHVS, CDR2 FNYEAQ. This CDR3 spans 15 amino acids. The ends were cut back, 3 bases at V and 5 bases at J, with 17 bases in the middle. The variable domain in full, completed from reference TRBV7-6 and TRBJ2-7, reads GAGVSQSPRYKVTKRGQDVALRCDPISGHVSLYWYRQALGQGPEFLTYFNYEAQQDKSGLPNDRFSAERPEGSISTLTIQRTEQRDSAMYRCASSFVGQGGDEQYFGPGTRLTVT.

The V gene is TRBV19, the J gene TRBJ1-5; perhaps TRBD1 as D (5 bases). The CDR3 is 14 amino acids. Germline lookup yields CDR1 LNHDA and CDR2 SQIVND (reference sequence). The V end lost 7 bases, the J end lost 3 bases, and 13 bases lay between the germline ends. The CDR3 coding sequence is TGTGCCAGTAACTTCGGGGGACCCAATCAGCCCCAGCATTTT. Translating it yields CASNFGGPNQPQHF.

J is TRBJ1-1 and V is TRBV5-1; D may be TRBD1 (6 bases). The germline gives CDR1 SGHRS, CDR2 YFSETQ. V gave up 5 bases and J gave up 5 bases, with 16 bases separating them. The length of the CDR3 is 14 residues. This CDR3 is CASRLAGAWTEAFF. CDR3 DNA sequence: TGCGCCAGCAGGCTTGCGGGGGCATGGACTGAAGCTTTCTTT.

This chain uses TRBV18 with TRBJ2-2; possible D gene TRBD1, 5 bases. This CDR3 region has 15 residues. The germline gives CDR1 KGHSH, CDR2 LQKENI. The ends were cut back, 2 bases at V and 4 bases at J, with 11 bases in the middle. CDR3 residues: CASSPDQGSTGELFF. In nucleotides, the CDR3 is TGTGCCAGCTCACCAGATCAGGGATCCACCGGGGAGCTGTTTTTT.

The chain uses TRBV11-2 and TRBJ2-1, with D tentatively TRBD2 (7 bases). Trimming shortened V by 5 bases and J by 6 bases, and 20 bases separated the two germline ends. CDR3 length: 16 amino acids. Germline CDR1 and CDR2: SGHAT and FQNNGV. The CDR3 coding sequence is TGTGCCAGCAGCCTAATCGGGGGGCCCACCCCCAATGAGCAGTTCTTC. Encoded protein: CASSLIGGPTPNEQFF.

V and J are TRBV2 and TRBJ2-1, with D possibly TRBD1 on 6 matching bases. V dropped 9 bases and J dropped 9 bases, with 9 bases sitting between them. Germline V lookup: CDR1 SNHLY, CDR2 FYNNEI. CDR3 size: 10 residues. CDR3 bases: TGTGCCAGGGGCAGGGGTGAGCAGTTCTTC. This codes for CARGRGEQFF.

This chain links TRBV19 with TRBJ1-2; D call uncertain. Germline V gene sequence: CDR1 LNHDA, CDR2 SQIVND (reference sequence). Trimming took 5 bases from V and 1 from J, leaving 8 bases between them. The length of the CDR3 is 13 residues. This CDR3 is CASSFLDNYGYTF. CDR3 DNA: TGTGCCAGTAGTTTTCTGGATAACTATGGCTACACCTTC.

The CDR3 DNA reads as TGTGCCAGCAGGACAGGGAAGTTTGTAAATGAGCAGTTCTTC. Amino acid sequence: CASRTGKFVNEQFF. The chain is built from TRBV6-5 and TRBJ2-1; 7 bases match TRBD1. The germline gives CDR1 MNHEY, CDR2 SVGAGI. The CDR3 contains 14 residues. V dropped 6 bases and J dropped 7; count of bases not matched to a gene: 9.